This TCR beta chain was sequenced for a study of blood T cell repertoires in COVID-19. At the level of the study: Spain, Italy and the United States supplied samples that represented acute and convalescent COVID-19. T cells, B-cell-depleted T cells, or PBMCs provided the cDNA or gDNA that served as material.

Original data processing: Using reference gene primer amplification, nucleated cell counts were estimated. Here immunoSEQ multiplex PCR was the method, and the copy in TCRdb shows in-frame clones only, minus some. Clone size and V and J calls were adopted from that table, with D and trimming inferred from the DNA. This repertoire shows 85,000 to 100,000 clones, around nine tenths found once; its top ten account for 6.5% to 9%. In germline, CDR1 is SGHVS, CDR2 FQNEAQ. This CDR3 spans 13 amino acids. V lost 5 bases to trimming and J lost 5 bases, with 12 bases between them. Source material: peripheral blood. This chain links TRBV7-8 with TRBJ1-1; no clear D gene. The receptor's source is a man aged 55 to 70 with acute or convalescent COVID-19. The chain's CDR3 is CASSPGGWTEAFF. In DNA form, the CDR3 reads TGTGCCAGCAGCCCCGGAGGGTGGACTGAAGCTTTCTTT. Using reference TRBV7-8 and TRBJ1-1 for the parts outside the CDR3, the full variable domain is GAGVSQSPRYKVAKRGQDVALRCDPISGHVSLFWYQQALGQGPEFLTYFQNEAQLDKSGLPSDRFFAERPEGSVSTLKIQRTQQEDSAVYLCASSPGGWTEAFFGQGTRLTVV.